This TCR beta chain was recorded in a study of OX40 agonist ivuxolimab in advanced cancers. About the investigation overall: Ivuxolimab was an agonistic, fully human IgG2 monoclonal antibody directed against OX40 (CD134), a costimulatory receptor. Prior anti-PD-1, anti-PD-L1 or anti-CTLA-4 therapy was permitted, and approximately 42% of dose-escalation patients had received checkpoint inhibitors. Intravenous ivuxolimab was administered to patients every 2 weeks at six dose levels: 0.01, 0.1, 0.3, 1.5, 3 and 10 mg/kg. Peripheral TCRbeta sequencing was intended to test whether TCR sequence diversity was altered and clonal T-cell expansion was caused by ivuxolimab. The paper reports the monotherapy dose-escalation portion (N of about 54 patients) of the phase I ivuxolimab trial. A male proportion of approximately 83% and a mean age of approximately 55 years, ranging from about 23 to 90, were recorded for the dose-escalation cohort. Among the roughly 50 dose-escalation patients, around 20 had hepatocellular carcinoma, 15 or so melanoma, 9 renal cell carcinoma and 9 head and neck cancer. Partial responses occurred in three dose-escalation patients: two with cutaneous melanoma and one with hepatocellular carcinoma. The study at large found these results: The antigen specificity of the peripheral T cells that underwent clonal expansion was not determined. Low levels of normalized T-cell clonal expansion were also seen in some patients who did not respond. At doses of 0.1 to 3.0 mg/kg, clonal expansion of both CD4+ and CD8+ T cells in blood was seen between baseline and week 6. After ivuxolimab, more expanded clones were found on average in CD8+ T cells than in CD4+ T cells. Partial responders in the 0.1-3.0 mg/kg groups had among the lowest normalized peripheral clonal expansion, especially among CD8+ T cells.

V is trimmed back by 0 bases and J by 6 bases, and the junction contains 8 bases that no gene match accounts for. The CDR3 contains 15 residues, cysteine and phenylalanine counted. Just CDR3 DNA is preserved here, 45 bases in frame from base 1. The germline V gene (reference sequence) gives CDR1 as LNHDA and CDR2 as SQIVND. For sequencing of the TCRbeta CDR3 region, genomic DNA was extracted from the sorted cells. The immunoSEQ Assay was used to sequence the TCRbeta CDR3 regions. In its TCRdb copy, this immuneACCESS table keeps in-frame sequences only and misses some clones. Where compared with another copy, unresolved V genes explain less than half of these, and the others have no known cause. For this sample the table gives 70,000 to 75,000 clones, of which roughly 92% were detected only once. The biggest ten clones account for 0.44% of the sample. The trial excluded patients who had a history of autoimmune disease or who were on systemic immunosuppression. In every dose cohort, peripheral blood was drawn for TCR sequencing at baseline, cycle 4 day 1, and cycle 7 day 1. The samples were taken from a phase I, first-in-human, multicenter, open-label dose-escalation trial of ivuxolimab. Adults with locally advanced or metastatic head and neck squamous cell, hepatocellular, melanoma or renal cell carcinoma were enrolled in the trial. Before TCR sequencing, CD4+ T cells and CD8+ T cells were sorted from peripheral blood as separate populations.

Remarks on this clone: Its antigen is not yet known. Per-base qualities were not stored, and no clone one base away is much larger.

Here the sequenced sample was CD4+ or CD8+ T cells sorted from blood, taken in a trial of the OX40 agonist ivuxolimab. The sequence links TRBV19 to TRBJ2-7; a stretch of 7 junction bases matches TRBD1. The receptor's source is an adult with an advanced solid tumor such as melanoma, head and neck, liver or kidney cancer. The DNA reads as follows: TGTGCCAGTAGTATAGAGGGACAGAAAGGGGGCGAGCAGTACTTC. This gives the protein CASSIEGQKGGEQYF.